This T cell receptor (beta chain) was obtained from a study of OX40 agonist ivuxolimab in advanced cancers. Only in-frame clones appear in the TCRdb table, and some are missing; sequencing was by immunoSEQ multiplex PCR. The sample consists of about 60,000 clones, about four fifths of them appearing once. Specimen: CD4+ or CD8+ T cells sorted from blood, collected in a trial of the OX40 agonist ivuxolimab. The TCR was taken from an adult with an advanced solid tumor such as melanoma, head and neck, liver or kidney cancer.

The CDR3 nucleotides read TGCAGCGTTTTGGTTAACTTGAACGAGCAGTACTTC. Translating it yields CSVLVNLNEQYF. The J gene is TRBJ2-7, the V gene TRBV29-1; D remains unclear. The CDR3 length is 12 residues. CDR1 is SQVTM, CDR2 ANQGSEA, per germline. Trimming cost V 5 bases and J 5 bases, with 13 bases left between them.